This entry lists 25 T cell receptor beta chains sequenced from one sample in a study of sequential checkpoint blockade in melanoma. Clones were sequenced by immunoSEQ multiplex PCR, and TCRdb holds only the in-frame ones, with some missing. The sample has under 15,000 clones, over 65% seen once; the top ten hold roughly 25%. Indicated treatment: randomized to nivolumab then ipilimumab (arm A) or the reverse (arm B). The sequencing here drew on CD8+ T cells sorted from blood (inferred from file names), taken from a patient given nivolumab and ipilimumab in sequence. These receptors were obtained from a human donor with melanoma.

This clone was observed a handful of times. J is TRBJ1-5 and V is TRBV19; unclear D gene. The CDR3 is made up of 15 amino acids. The germline V gene encodes CDR1 LNHDA and CDR2 SQIVND (reference sequence). Trimming pared 2 bases from V and 6 bases from J, leaving 14 bases between. Here the CDR3 DNA reads TGTGCCAGTAGTATAAGTGGTTATGGCATTCAGCCCCAGCATTTT. Amino acid sequence: CASSISGYGIQPQHF. The complete variable domain, with remaining parts taken from reference TRBV19 and TRBJ1-5, reads DGGITQSPKYLFRKEGQNVTLSCEQNLNHDAMYWYRQDPGQGLRLIYYSQIVNDFQKGDIAEGYSVSREKKESFPLTVTSAQKNPTAFYLCASSISGYGIQPQHFGDGTRLSIL.

The J gene is TRBJ2-1, the V gene TRBV7-7; D may be TRBD2 (7 bases). Germline CDR1 and CDR2: SSHAT and FNYEAQ (reference sequence). Trimming stripped 2 bases from V and 8 bases from J, with 16 bases between. The CDR3 runs 15 residues. CDR3 DNA: TGTGCCAGCAGCTTACTGGGGGGGCCTTACGATGAGCAGTTCTTC. Its translation: CASSLLGGPYDEQFF.

This rearrangement joins TRBV11-2 to TRBJ2-7; tentative D call: TRBD2 (5 bases). The V gene's germline CDR1 is SGHAT and CDR2 FQNNGV. Trimming shortened V by 5 bases and J by 2 bases, and 10 bases separated the two germline ends. The CDR3 length is 13 residues. DNA of the CDR3: TGTGCCAGCAGCGCTGGACTGACCTACGAGCAGTACTTC. Its translation: CASSAGLTYEQYF.

The V call is TRBV7-8, the J call TRBJ1-1; TRBD1 might be the D (5 bases). Germline V gene lookup returns CDR1 SGHVS and CDR2 FQNEAQ. V was shortened by 6 bases and J by 1 base, with 12 bases between the two germline ends. CDR3 length equals 14 residues. The CDR3 here is CASRSPQGNTEAFF. The CDR3 nucleotides read TGTGCCAGCAGGTCGCCCCAGGGGAACACTGAAGCTTTCTTT. The entire variable domain, with the rest obtained from reference TRBV7-8 and TRBJ1-1, is as follows: GAGVSQSPRYKVAKRGQDVALRCDPISGHVSLFWYQQALGQGPEFLTYFQNEAQLDKSGLPSDRFFAERPEGSVSTLKIQRTQQEDSAVYLCASRSPQGNTEAFFGQGTRLTVV.

The chain has TRBV6-5 and TRBJ1-4, with 8 bases aligning to TRBD1. V shed 6 bases and J 6 bases; nucleotides not matched to a gene: 6. The CDR3 is 14 amino acids. The germline gives CDR1 MNHEY, CDR2 SVGAGI. The CDR3 region is CASSPDRADEKLFF. DNA for the CDR3: TGTGCCAGCAGCCCGGACAGGGCGGATGAAAAACTGTTTTTT.

The gene calls are TRBV30 and TRBJ2-5; 9 nucleotides line up with TRBD2. This CDR3 is 13 amino acids long. CDR1 is GTSNPN, CDR2 SVGIG, per germline (reference sequence). Losses at the gene ends were 2 bases for V and 5 bases for J; bases not matched to a gene: 3. The CDR3 DNA reads as TGTGCCTGGAGTAGCGGGGGGTGGGAGACCCAGTACTTC. Translation: CAWSSGGWETQYF. The full variable domain, with the rest looked up from reference TRBV30 and TRBJ2-5, is SQTIHQWPATLVQPVGSPLSLECTVEGTSNPNLYWYRQAAGRGLQLLFYSVGIGQISSEVPQNLSASRPQDRQFILSSKKLLLSDSGFYLCAWSSGGWETQYFGPGTRLLVL.

The chain employs TRBV7-9 and TRBJ1-1; unclear D gene. Germline assignment: CDR1 SEHNR and CDR2 FQNEAQ (reference sequence). The CDR3 covers 15 residues. The germline V and J ends were trimmed by 5 bases and 2 bases, with 15 bases remaining between them. CDR3 in DNA: TGTGCCAGCAGCCCGACTCCCTCACTTAACACTGAAGCTTTCTTT. It encodes CASSPTPSLNTEAFF. Full variable domain (rest looked up from reference TRBV7-9 and TRBJ1-1): DTGVSQNPRHKITKRGQNVTFRCDPISEHNRLYWYRQTLGQGPEFLTYFQNEAQLEKSRLLSDRFSAERPKGSFSTLEIQRTEQGDSAMYLCASSPTPSLNTEAFFGQGTRLTVV.

This clone was seen only a few times. The chain has TRBV6-6 and TRBJ2-7; 8 bases are a match to TRBD2. Trimming cost V 8 bases and J 3 bases; bases outside gene matches: 12. Germline loops: CDR1 MNHNY, CDR2 SVGAGI (reference sequence). This CDR3 region has 15 residues. DNA for the CDR3: TGTGCCAGCTGCCTAGGAACTAGCGGTCTCTACGAGCAGTACTTC. It yields the protein CASCLGTSGLYEQYF.

This chain uses TRBV4-2 with TRBJ2-7, with TRBD1 matching over 11 bases. V trimming: 4 bases; J trimming: 5 bases; junction bases outside the gene matches: 10. There are 16 residues in the CDR3. Germline V gives CDR1 LGHNA, CDR2 YNFKEQ. CDR3 region: CASSPRGQGARNEQYF. The DNA of the CDR3 is TGTGCCAGCAGCCCCCGAGGACAGGGGGCGCGCAACGAGCAGTACTTC.

The CDR3 DNA is TGTGCCAGTAGTATAGCCCCCCGGGAGAGCTCCTACAATGAGCAGTTCTTC. Translated: CASSIAPRESSYNEQFF. V gene TRBV19 combines with J gene TRBJ2-1, with D perhaps matching TRBD2 (6 bases). The CDR3 contains 17 residues. Germline CDR1 and CDR2: LNHDA and SQIVND (reference sequence). Deletions cut 1 base from V and 0 bases from J, with 13 bases between. The variable domain in full, completed from reference TRBV19 and TRBJ2-1, reads DGGITQSPKYLFRKEGQNVTLSCEQNLNHDAMYWYRQDPGQGLRLIYYSQIVNDFQKGDIAEGYSVSREKKESFPLTVTSAQKNPTAFYLCASSIAPRESSYNEQFFGPGTRLTVL.

V gene TRBV7-9 combines with J gene TRBJ2-2; D is possibly TRBD1 (5 bases). Trimming removed 2 bases at V and 1 base at J, with 8 bases between. Per germline, CDR1 SEHNR and CDR2 FQNEAQ (reference sequence). The CDR3 loop spans 15 amino acids. Here the CDR3 reads CASSLPTENTGELFF. Written as DNA, the CDR3 is TGTGCCAGCAGCTTACCGACAGAGAACACCGGGGAGCTGTTTTTT.

The rearrangement uses TRBV5-6 and TRBJ1-6, with D perhaps TRBD1 (6 bases). Germline CDR1 and CDR2: SGHDT and YYEEEE. Trimming removed 0 bases at V and 9 bases at J, with 16 bases between. There are 16 residues in the CDR3. DNA for the CDR3: TGTGCCAGCAGCTTGGCCGTCAGGGGAATAGGTTCACCCCTCCACTTT. This sequence encodes CASSLAVRGIGSPLHF.

This clone was recorded a few times. The V call is TRBV7-9, the J call TRBJ2-5, with D possibly TRBD2 on 6 matching bases. Germline V CDR1 and CDR2: SEHNR, FQNEAQ (reference sequence). Between the trimmed V and J ends, which lost 3 bases and 2 bases, there was a span of 10 bases. The CDR3 has 14 amino acids. The CDR3 is CASSFGAGQETQYF. CDR3 coding DNA: TGTGCCAGCAGCTTCGGGGCGGGGCAAGAGACCCAGTACTTC.

The chain combines TRBV10-2 with TRBJ1-1; 12 bases align to TRBD1. CDR3 length: 14 residues. Germline assignment: CDR1 WSHSY and CDR2 SAAADI. With V trimmed by 10 bases and J by 3 bases, 6 bases remained unmatched. The CDR3 here is CATGQGARHTEAFF. CDR3 DNA: TGCGCCACGGGACAGGGGGCGCGGCACACTGAAGCTTTCTTT.

Details on this clone: Sequence at one end of the junction differs from germline and may be a read error. The CDR3 nucleotides are TGTGCCAGCAGCCCGAGGGACTACCATGAGCAGTTCTTC. It encodes CASSPRDYHEQFF. The chain recombines TRBV11-3 with TRBJ2-1; 7 bases match TRBD2. CDR1 is SGHNT and CDR2 is YENEEA in the germline V gene. The CDR3 spans 13 residues.

This clone has a single count. The V and J genes are TRBV30 and TRBJ1-5, with a possible D match to TRBD1 (5 bases). CDR3 length equals 14 residues. V was cut by 3 bases and J by 7 bases, with 16 bases left in between. Germline V gene data show CDR1 as GTSNPN and CDR2 as SVGIG (reference sequence). The CDR3 reads CAWSPWGEDQPQHF. The CDR3 DNA reads as TGTGCCTGGAGCCCATGGGGGGAGGACCAGCCCCAGCATTTT.

CDR3 sequence: CAISEGTEFGYTF. For the CDR3, the DNA is TGTGCCATCAGTGAAGGGACAGAGTTTGGCTACACCTTC. This chain uses TRBV10-3 with TRBJ1-2; the match to TRBD1 covers 7 bases. There are 13 residues in the CDR3. The germline gives CDR1 ENHRY, CDR2 SYGVKD. Unmatched junction bases numbered 5, after V lost 3 bases and J lost 7 bases.

The V and J genes are TRBV7-2 and TRBJ2-7, with D possibly TRBD1 on 6 matching bases. The germline V gene has CDR1 SGHTA and CDR2 FQGNSA. The CDR3 is 13 residues long. Trimming cost V 6 bases and J 6 bases, with 15 bases left between them. This CDR3 reads CASRPTGGREQYF. The CDR3 bases are TGTGCCAGCAGACCGACAGGTGGTCGCGAGCAGTACTTC.

The chain is built from TRBV12-2 and TRBJ2-1; TRBD2, the table's D call, lacks a check against the DNA. TRBV12-2 counts as a pseudogene. The CDR3 totals 18 residues. CDR3 nucleotide sequence: TGTGCAAGTCGCCCGACTTGTCTAGCGGTTAGTAACTACAATGAGCAGTTCTTC. It encodes CASRPTCLAVSNYNEQFF.

J is TRBJ1-2 and V is TRBV7-9; TRBD1 agrees at 7 bases. Germline CDR1 SEHNR, CDR2 FQNEAQ (reference sequence). The CDR3 consists of 16 residues. The junction had 11 bases not matched to a gene; V was cut back by 3 bases and J by 4 bases. Here the CDR3 reads CASSFSGTETLYGYTF. The CDR3 coding sequence is TGTGCCAGCAGCTTCAGTGGGACAGAGACCCTCTATGGCTACACCTTC.

The J gene is TRBJ1-2, the V gene TRBV10-3; TRBD1 agrees at 8 bases. After removal of 2 bases from V and 3 bases from J, the junction contained 5 bases not matched to a gene. The germline V gene encodes CDR1 ENHRY and CDR2 SYGVKD. This CDR3 is built from 15 residues. The DNA for the CDR3 is TGTGCCATCAGTGAGACCAGGGGGCGCGACTATGGCTACACCTTC. It encodes CAISETRGRDYGYTF.

This rearrangement joins TRBV30 to TRBJ1-1, with TRBD1 matching 7 bases. J was trimmed by 0 bases and V by 6 bases; bases with no gene match: 10. CDR3 length: 15 residues. The germline CDR1 and CDR2 sequences are GTSNPN and SVGIG (reference sequence). CDR3 sequence (DNA): TGTGCCTGTAGACCGACAGGGTTCATGAACACTGAAGCTTTCTTT. It encodes CACRPTGFMNTEAFF. Full variable domain (rest looked up from reference TRBV30 and TRBJ1-1): SQTIHQWPATLVQPVGSPLSLECTVEGTSNPNLYWYRQAAGRGLQLLFYSVGIGQISSEVPQNLSASRPQDRQFILSSKKLLLSDSGFYLCACRPTGFMNTEAFFGQGTRLTVV.

CDR3 sequence reads: CASSLGTGEQYV. CDR3 nucleotide sequence: TGTGCCAGCAGCTTGGGGACCGGGGAGCAGTACGTC. The chain employs TRBV5-4 and TRBJ2-7; no clear D gene. Germline V CDR1 and CDR2: SGHNT, YYREEE (reference sequence). The CDR3 totals 12 residues. Trimming stripped 0 bases from V and 7 bases from J, with 8 bases between.

V usage is TRBV6-6 and J usage is TRBJ1-1; D unresolved. Per germline, CDR1 MNHNY and CDR2 SVGAGI (reference sequence). The CDR3 is made up of 14 amino acids. V was pared by 5 bases and J by 3 bases, with 13 bases between. The CDR3 nucleotides read TGTGCCAGCAGTCCCCAAGGCCGGGACACTGAAGCTTTCTTT. As protein: CASSPQGRDTEAFF.

The genes are TRBV7-2 and TRBJ1-1; 8 nucleotides agree with TRBD1. Unmatched junction bases numbered 8, after V lost 4 bases and J lost 4 bases. CDR3 length: 15 residues. Germline-derived CDR1 and CDR2 are SGHTA and FQGNSA. CDR3 bases: TGTGCCAGCAGCTGGACAGGGATGAGCGGCACTGAAGCTTTCTTT. Protein sequence: CASSWTGMSGTEAFF.